This paragraph covers one T cell receptor (beta chain) sequence. Sequencing used immunoSEQ multiplex PCR; TCRdb keeps in-frame clones, though not all of them. The sample lists about 51,000 clones, 70% to 80% occurring once. Focal radiation with ipilimumab CTLA-4 blockade was given to patients with chemo-refractory metastatic non-small-cell lung cancer. This sample is part of a study of radiotherapy plus CTLA-4 blockade in lung cancer. Sequencing was performed on peripheral blood, taken from a patient treated with radiotherapy plus ipilimumab. The receptor comes from a human donor with non-small cell lung cancer who had a complete response to radiotherapy plus ipilimumab.

The CDR3 bases are TGTGCCAGCAGTTTAGGCCGCGGGGGCTCCGCTGAAGCTTTCTTT. Protein: CASSLGRGGSAEAFF. V gene TRBV27 combines with J gene TRBJ1-1, with D perhaps matching TRBD1 (6 bases). V was trimmed by 2 bases and J by 6 bases, leaving 16 bases between them. The CDR3 extends over 15 amino acids. Germline V CDR1 and CDR2: MNHEY, SMNVEV (reference sequence).